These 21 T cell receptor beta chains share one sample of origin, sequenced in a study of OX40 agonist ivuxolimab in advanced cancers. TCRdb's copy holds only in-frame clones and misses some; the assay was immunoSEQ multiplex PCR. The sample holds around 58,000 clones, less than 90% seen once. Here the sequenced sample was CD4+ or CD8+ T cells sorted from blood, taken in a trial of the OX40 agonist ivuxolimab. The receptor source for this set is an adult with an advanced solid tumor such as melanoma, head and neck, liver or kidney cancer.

CDR3 DNA sequence: TGTGCCAGCAGCTCGGGGTGGGACGGAAAAAACATTCAGTACTTC. It codes for CASSSGWDGKNIQYF. The V gene is TRBV7-9, the J gene TRBJ2-4; D assignment may be TRBD1 or TRBD2 (5 bases each). The V end was cut by 4 bases, the J end by 4 bases, with 14 bases between. The CDR3 length is 15 residues. Germline V gives CDR1 SEHNR, CDR2 FQNEAQ (reference sequence).

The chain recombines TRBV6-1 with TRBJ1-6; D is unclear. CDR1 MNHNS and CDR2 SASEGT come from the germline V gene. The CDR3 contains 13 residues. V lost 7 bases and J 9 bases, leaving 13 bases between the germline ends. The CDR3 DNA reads TGTGCCAGCATTGGGCTGGGGATTTCACCCCTCCACTTT. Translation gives CASIGLGISPLHF.

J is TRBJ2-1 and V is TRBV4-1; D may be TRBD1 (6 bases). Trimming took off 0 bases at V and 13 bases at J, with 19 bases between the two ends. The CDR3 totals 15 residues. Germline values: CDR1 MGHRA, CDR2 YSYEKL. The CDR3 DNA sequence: TGCGCCAGCAGCCAAGATCGAGGGGGAGACTTTCAACAGTTCTTC. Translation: CASSQDRGGDFQQFF.

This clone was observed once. The CDR3 bases are TGTGCCTGGGGCAAAGGCTCCTACGAGCAGTACTTC. Amino acids: CAWGKGSYEQYF. This chain links TRBV30 with TRBJ2-7, with D unresolved. Germline V lookup: CDR1 GTSNPN, CDR2 SVGIG (reference sequence). The CDR3 loop spans 12 amino acids. V gave up 5 bases and J gave up 0 bases, with 8 bases separating them.

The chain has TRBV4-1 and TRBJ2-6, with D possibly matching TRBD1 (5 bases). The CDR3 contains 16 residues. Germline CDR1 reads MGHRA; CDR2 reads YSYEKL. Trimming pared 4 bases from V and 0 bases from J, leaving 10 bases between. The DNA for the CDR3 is TGCGCCAGCAGCCGAGACAGCCCCTCTGGGGCCAACGTCCTGACTTTC. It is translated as CASSRDSPSGANVLTF.

CDR3 bases: TGTGCCAGCAGCTTAGGGGGTGCGGTCAATGAGCAGTTCTTC. Its protein is CASSLGGAVNEQFF. The chain recombines TRBV7-9 with TRBJ2-1; D gene ambiguous. Germline V gives CDR1 SEHNR, CDR2 FQNEAQ (reference sequence). V was clipped by 1 base and J by 6 bases, with 10 bases between them. The CDR3 covers 14 residues.

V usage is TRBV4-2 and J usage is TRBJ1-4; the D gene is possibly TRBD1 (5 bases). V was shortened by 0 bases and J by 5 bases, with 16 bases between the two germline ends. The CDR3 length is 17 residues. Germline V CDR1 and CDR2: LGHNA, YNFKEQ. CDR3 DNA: TGTGCCAGCAGCCAAGAGGTGGTGAGGGGAGGCAATGAAAAACTGTTTTTT. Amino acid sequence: CASSQEVVRGGNEKLFF.

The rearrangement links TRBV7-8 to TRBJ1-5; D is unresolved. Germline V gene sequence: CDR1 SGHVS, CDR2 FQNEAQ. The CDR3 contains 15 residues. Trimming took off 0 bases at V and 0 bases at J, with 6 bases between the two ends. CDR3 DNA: TGTGCCAGCAGCTTAGCCGGGATTAGCAATCAGCCCCAGCATTTT. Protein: CASSLAGISNQPQHF. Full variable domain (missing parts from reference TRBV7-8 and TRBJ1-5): GAGVSQSPRYKVAKRGQDVALRCDPISGHVSLFWYQQALGQGPEFLTYFQNEAQLDKSGLPSDRFFAERPEGSVSTLKIQRTQQEDSAVYLCASSLAGISNQPQHFGDGTRLSIL.

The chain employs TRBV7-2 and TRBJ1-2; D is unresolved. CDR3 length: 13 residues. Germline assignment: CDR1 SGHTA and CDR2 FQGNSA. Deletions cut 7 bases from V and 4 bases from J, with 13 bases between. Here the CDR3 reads CASKVWTIYGYTF. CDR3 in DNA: TGTGCCAGCAAGGTCTGGACCATCTATGGCTACACCTTC.

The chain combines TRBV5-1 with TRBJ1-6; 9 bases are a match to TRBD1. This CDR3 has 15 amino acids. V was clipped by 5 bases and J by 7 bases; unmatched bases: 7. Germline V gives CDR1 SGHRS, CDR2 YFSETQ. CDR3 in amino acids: CASSTGDRENSPLHF. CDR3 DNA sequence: TGCGCCAGCAGTACCGGGGACAGGGAAAATTCACCCCTCCACTTT.

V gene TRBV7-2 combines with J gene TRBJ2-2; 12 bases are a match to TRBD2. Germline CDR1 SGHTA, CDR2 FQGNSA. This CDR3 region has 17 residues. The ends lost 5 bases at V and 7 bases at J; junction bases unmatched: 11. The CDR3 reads CASSKTASGGDGGELFF. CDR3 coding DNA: TGTGCCAGCAGCAAAACCGCTAGCGGGGGGGACGGCGGGGAGCTGTTTTTT.

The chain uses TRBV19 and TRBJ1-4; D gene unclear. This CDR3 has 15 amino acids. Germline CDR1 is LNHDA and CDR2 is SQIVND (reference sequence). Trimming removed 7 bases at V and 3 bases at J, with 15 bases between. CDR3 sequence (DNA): TGTGCCAGTAAGAACAGAGTAAAATCTAATGAAAAACTGTTTTTT. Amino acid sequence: CASKNRVKSNEKLFF.

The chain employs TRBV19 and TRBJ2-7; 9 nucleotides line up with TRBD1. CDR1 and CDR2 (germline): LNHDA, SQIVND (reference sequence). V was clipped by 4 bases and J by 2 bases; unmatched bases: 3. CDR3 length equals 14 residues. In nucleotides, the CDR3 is TGTGCCAGTAGTAGGGGACAGGGTGCCTACGAGCAGTACTTC. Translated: CASSRGQGAYEQYF.

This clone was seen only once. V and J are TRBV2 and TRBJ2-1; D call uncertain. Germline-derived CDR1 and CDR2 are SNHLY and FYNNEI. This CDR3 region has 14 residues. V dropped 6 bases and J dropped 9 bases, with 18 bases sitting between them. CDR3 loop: CASRQSTSAGEQFF. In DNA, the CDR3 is TGTGCCAGCAGACAGTCCACATCAGCTGGTGAGCAGTTCTTC.

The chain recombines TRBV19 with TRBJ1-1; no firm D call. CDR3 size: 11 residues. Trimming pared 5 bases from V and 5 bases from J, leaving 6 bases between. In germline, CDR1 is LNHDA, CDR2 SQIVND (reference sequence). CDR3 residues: CASSGRTEAFF. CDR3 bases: TGTGCCAGTAGTGGCAGGACTGAAGCTTTCTTT.

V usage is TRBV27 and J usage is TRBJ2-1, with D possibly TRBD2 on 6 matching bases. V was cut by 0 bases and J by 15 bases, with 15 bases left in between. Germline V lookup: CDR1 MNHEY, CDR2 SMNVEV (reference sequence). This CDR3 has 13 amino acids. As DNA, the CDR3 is TGTGCCAGCAGTTTATCGGGGGGAGGTAAGGGGTTCTTC. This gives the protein CASSLSGGGKGFF.

Here the CDR3 DNA reads TGTGCCAGCAGCTCGCAACCCCCGCCCACTAGCGGATACTACGAGCAGTACTTC. Its translation is CASSSQPPPTSGYYEQYF. The J gene is TRBJ2-7, the V gene TRBV7-6; 8 nucleotides match TRBD2. This CDR3 comprises 18 residues. Looked up from germline, CDR1 is SGHVS and CDR2 is FNYEAQ. V lost 4 bases and J lost 3; bases outside the gene matches: 17.

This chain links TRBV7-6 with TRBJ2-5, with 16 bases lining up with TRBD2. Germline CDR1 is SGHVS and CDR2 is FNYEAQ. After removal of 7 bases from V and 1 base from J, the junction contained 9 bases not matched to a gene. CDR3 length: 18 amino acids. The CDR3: CASTRVGTSGGAQETQYF. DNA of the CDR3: TGTGCCAGCACCAGAGTAGGGACTAGCGGGGGGGCCCAAGAGACCCAGTACTTC.

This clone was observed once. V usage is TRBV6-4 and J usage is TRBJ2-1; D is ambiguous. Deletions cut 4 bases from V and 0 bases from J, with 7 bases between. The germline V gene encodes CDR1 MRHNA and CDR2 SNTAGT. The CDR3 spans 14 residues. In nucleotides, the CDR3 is TGTGCCAGCAGTGTTGAGAGCTCCTACAATGAGCAGTTCTTC. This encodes CASSVESSYNEQFF.

CDR3: CATSPPGQGALVETQYF. As DNA, the CDR3 is TGTGCCACCAGCCCCCCCGGACAGGGGGCGCTTGTAGAGACCCAGTACTTC. The rearrangement joins TRBV15 to TRBJ2-5, with 11 bases matching TRBD1. This CDR3 has 17 amino acids. V lost 5 bases and J lost 4; bases outside the gene matches: 12. Germline loops: CDR1 LNHNV, CDR2 YYDKDF (reference sequence). The full variable domain, completed using reference TRBV15 and TRBJ2-5, is DAMVIQNPRYQVTQFGKPVTLSCSQTLNHNVMYWYQQKSSQAPKLLFHYYDKDFNNEADTPDNFQSRRPNTSFCFLDIRSPGLGDTAMYLCATSPPGQGALVETQYFGPGTRLLVL.

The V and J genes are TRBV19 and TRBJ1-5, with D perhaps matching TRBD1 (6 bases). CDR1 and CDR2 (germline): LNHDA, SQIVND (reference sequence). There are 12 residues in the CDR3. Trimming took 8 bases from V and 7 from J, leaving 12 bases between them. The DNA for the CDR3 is TGTGCCAGTCTGGGGCAGGGGCAGCCCCAGCATTTT. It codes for CASLGQGQPQHF.